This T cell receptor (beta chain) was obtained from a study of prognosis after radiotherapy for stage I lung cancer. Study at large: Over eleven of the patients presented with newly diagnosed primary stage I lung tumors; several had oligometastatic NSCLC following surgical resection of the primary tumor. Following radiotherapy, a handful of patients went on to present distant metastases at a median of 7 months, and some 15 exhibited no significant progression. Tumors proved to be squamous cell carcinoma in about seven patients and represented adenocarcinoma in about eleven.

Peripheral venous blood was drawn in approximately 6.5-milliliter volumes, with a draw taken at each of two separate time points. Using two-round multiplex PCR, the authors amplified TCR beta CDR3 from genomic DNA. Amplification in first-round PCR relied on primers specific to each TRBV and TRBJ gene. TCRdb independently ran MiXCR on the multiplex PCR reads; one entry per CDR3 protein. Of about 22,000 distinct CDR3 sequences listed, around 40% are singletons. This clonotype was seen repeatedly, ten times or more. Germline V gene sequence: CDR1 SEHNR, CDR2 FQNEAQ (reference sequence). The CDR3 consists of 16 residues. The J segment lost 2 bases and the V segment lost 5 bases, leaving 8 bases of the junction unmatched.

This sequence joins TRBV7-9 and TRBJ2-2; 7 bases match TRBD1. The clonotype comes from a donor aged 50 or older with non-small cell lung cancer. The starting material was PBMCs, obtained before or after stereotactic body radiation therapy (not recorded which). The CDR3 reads CASSGTGTVNTGELFF. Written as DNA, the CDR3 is TGTGCCAGCAGCGGAACCGGGACAGTCAACACCGGGGAGCTGTTTTTT.